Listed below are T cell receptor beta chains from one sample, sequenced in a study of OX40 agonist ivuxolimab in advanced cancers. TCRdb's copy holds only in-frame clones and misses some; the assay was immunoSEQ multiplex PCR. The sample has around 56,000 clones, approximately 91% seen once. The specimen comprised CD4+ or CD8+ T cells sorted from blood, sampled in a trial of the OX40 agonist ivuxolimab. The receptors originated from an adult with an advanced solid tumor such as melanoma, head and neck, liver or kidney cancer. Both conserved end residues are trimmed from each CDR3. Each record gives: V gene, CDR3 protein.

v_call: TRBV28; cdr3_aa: ASRGNTEAF
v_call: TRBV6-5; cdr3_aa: ASSGRLAGEEF
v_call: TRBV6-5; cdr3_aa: ASSPRTENTEAF
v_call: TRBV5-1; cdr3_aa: ASSLFGNTNYGYT
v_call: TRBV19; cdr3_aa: ASSTPGTGVVRAKNIQY
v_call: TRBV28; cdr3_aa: ASGRLSTEAF
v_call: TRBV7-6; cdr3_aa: ASSSDTPGELF
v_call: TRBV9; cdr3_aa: ASSVGTEPAGGYT
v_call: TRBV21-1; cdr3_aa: ASSREGVGGRAF
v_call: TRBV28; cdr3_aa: ASSLWDSSGANVLT
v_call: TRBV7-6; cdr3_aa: ASSLVASGGTIHEQF
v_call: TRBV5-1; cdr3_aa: ASSLFPGDQETQY
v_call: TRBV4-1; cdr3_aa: ASSKGVTSGDQETQY
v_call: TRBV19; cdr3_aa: ASSIFTANTEAF
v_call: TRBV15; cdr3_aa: ATSRGESNQPQH
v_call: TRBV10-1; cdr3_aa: ASREAGGFYNEQF
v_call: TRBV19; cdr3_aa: ASSWDRGSSNEQF
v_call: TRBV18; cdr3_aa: ASSPRAGGSYNEQF
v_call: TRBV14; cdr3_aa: ASSPQEGHTGELF
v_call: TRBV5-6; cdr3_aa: ASREQDRFYGYT
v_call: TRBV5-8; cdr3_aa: ASSYQTPNTEAF
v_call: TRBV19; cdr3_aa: ASSRFLSNQPQH
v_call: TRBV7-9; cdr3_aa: ASSSTGDMNTEAF
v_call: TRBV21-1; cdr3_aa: ASRGGGETQY
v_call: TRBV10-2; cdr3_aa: ASSESWDEQF
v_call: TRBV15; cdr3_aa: ATSRDRGANTGELF
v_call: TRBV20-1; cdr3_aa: SANGGGELF
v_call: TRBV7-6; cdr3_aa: ASSEDGGHGYT
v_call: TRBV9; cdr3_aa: ASSPDRVAEKLF
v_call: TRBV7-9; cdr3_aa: ASSLPRETQY
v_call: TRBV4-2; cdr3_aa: ASSQLDRANEQF
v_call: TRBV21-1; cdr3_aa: ASSKMTGNYEQY
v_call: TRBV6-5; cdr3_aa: ASSYLGDNEQF
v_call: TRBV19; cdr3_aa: ASEGQGLEAF
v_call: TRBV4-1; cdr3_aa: ASKRVQGEGETQY
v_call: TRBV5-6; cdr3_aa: ASSHHRDYNEQF
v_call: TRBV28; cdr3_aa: ASSSNTHSNQPQH